This T cell receptor beta chain was observed in a study of blood T cell repertoires in COVID-19. Study context: The United States, Italy and Spain provided the acute and convalescent COVID-19 samples. PBMCs, B-cell-depleted T cells, or T cells provided the cDNA or gDNA that made up the material.

The CDR3 has 15 amino acids. Germline V CDR1 and CDR2: MNHEY, SVGAGI. V trimming: 5 bases; J trimming: 2 bases; junction bases outside the gene matches: 6. Per the authors' pipeline: Nucleated cell number was recorded as an estimate derived from reference gene primer amplification. The protocol was immunoSEQ multiplex PCR, while the TCRdb copy is restricted to in-frame clones and leaves out a portion. V and J calls and clone size are those listed in that table; D and trimming were worked out from the DNA. The data contain roughly 100,000 clones, about 90% of them seen just once; the ten biggest clones take up about 1.8%.

Sequenced material: peripheral blood. The TCR originated in a human donor with active COVID-19. The donor label of this sample is uncertain. The V and J genes are TRBV6-5 and TRBJ2-7, with 10 bases matching TRBD2. CDR3 nucleotides: TGTGCCAGCAGTCACCTTAGCGGGGGGACCTACGAGCAGTACTTC. Encoded protein: CASSHLSGGTYEQYF.